This T cell receptor (beta chain) is from a study of beta chain features in type 1 diabetes. Whole-study findings and limits: When Type 1 diabetes patients were examined, their TCRB CDR3s proved moderately but significantly shorter in all four CD4+ subsets.

The study reverse transcribed the entire isolated RNA, so it sequenced expressed TCRB transcripts. The protocol was immunoSEQ multiplex PCR, while the TCRdb copy is restricted to in-frame clones and leaves out a portion. This sample has about 710,000 clones; about 14% occur once, and the top ten carry nearly 0.04%. This clone was seen only a few times. Its specificity is not known. The J segment lost 5 bases and the V segment lost 4 bases, leaving 9 bases of the junction unmatched. This CDR3 has 15 amino acids. The germline V gene encodes CDR1 SGHNT and CDR2 YYREEE (reference sequence). The sequence was collected from a man aged 18 to 29 with type 1 diabetes. The gene calls are TRBV5-4 and TRBJ2-5; 9 bases match TRBD1. Sequenced material: naive CD4+ T cells from blood. CDR3 sequence (DNA): TGTGCCAGCAGCACTGGGGGACAGGGTAGGGAGACCCAGTACTTC. Amino acid sequence: CASSTGGQGRETQYF.